The 17 T cell receptor beta chains given below trace back to one sample, sequenced in a study of T cells in women clearing cervical HPV infection. The repertoire was sequenced with immunoSEQ multiplex PCR; TCRdb's copy has only in-frame clones and lacks some. The sample data list about 20,000 clones. Sequencing was done on a sample of blood buffy coat. These receptors came from a woman aged 18 to 75 with a cervical HPV16 infection that either progressed to CIN3+ or cleared (not recorded which).

Note on this clone: The sequenced fragment ends 3 residues before the CDR3 boundary, so the rest is inferred from the germline J gene. The chain carries TRBV19 and TRBJ2-1; a possible D gene is TRBD2 (6 bases). The V end was cut by 5 bases, the J end by 3 bases, with 11 bases between. The germline V gene has CDR1 LNHDA and CDR2 SQIVND (reference sequence). CDR3 size: 14 residues. The CDR3 spells CASSPPDYYNEQFF. The part of the CDR3 DNA that was read is TGTGCCAGTAGTCCTCCGGACTACTACAATGAG.

About this clone itself: The observed sequence ends 3 residues before the CDR3 terminus, with the missing tail filled in from the germline J gene. The V gene is TRBV6-2 or TRBV6-3, the J gene TRBJ2-1; D is tentatively TRBD1 or TRBD2 (5 bases each). Germline CDR1 is MNHEY and CDR2 is SVGEGT. V lost 3 bases to trimming and J lost 9 bases, with 15 bases between them. The length of the CDR3 is 14 residues. The CDR3 is CASSYIEGRPEQFF. CDR3 DNA (partial): TGTGCCAGCAGTTATATCGAGGGGCGACCTGAG.

A remark on this clone: The read is 3 residues too short to cover the CDR3 end, so that end is filled in from the germline J gene. This chain uses TRBV23-1 with TRBJ2-5; 11 nucleotides match TRBD1. TRBV23-1 is an ORF; its function is uncertain. Losses at the gene ends were 3 bases for V and 6 bases for J; bases not matched to a gene: 3. The CDR3 covers 14 residues. This CDR3 reads CASSQDRGRKTQYF. The part of the CDR3 DNA that was read is TGCGCCAGCAGTCAGGACAGGGGGCGGAAGACC.

Comment on this clone: The CDR3 goes on 3 residues after the read ends, and that part is filled in from the germline J gene. This sequence joins TRBV7-8 and TRBJ1-1; D remains ambiguous. Trimming left V 1 base short and J 4 bases short, with 7 bases between. The germline V gene has CDR1 SGHVS and CDR2 FQNEAQ. This CDR3 has 13 residues. CDR3 DNA (partial): TGTGCCAGCAGCTTAGAAAGGTCCACTGAA. As protein: CASSLERSTE. The full CDR3 sequence reads CASSLERSTEAFF.

To note about this clone: The read stops 3 residues short of the end of the CDR3; the missing end is completed from the germline J gene. J is TRBJ2-3 and V is TRBV20-1; no clear D gene. Germline loops: CDR1 DFQATT, CDR2 SNEGSKA (reference sequence). The CDR3 runs 13 residues. The V gene lost 6 bases and the J gene lost 2 bases, with 12 bases spanning the gap. CDR3 DNA, as far as it was read: TGCAGTGCCAATTCAGGCTCCACAGATACG. Its protein product is CSANSGSTDT. The complete CDR3 reads CSANSGSTDTQYF.

Here the CDR3 reads CASSRTIQETQYF. The CDR3 DNA, read in part, is TGTGCCAGCAGTCGGACTATACAAGAGACC. V gene TRBV12-3 or TRBV12-4 combines with J gene TRBJ2-5; a possible D gene is TRBD2 (6 bases). The read stops 3 residues short of the end of the CDR3; the missing end is completed from the germline J gene. Trimming took off 5 bases at V and 2 bases at J, with 9 bases between the two ends. The CDR3 contains 13 residues.

About this clone: The read ends 3 residues early relative to the CDR3; the germline J gene fills the gap. The chain employs TRBV14 and TRBJ1-4, with 10 nucleotides matching TRBD1. With V trimmed by 4 bases and J by 6 bases, 8 bases remained unmatched. This CDR3 spans 16 amino acids. CDR1 and CDR2 from the germline V gene are SGHDN and FVKESK. CDR3 sequence reads: CASSRRDRGFYEKLFF. CDR3 DNA, as far as it was read: TGTGCCAGCAGCCGGCGGGACAGGGGTTTTTATGAAAAA. The full variable domain, in which reference TRBV14 and TRBJ1-4 provide the parts outside the CDR3, is EAGVTQFPSHSVIEKGQTVTLRCDPISGHDNLYWYRRVMGKEIKFLLHFVKESKQDESGMPNNRFLAERTGGTYSTLKVQPAELEDSGVYFCASSRRDRGFYEKLFFGSGTQLSVL.

With regard to this clone: Read coverage stops 3 residues before the CDR3 terminus; the germline J gene supplies the remainder. The chain uses TRBV6-4 and TRBJ1-1; no reliable D call. Trimming shortened V by 0 bases and J by 3 bases, and 14 bases separated the two germline ends. Per germline, CDR1 MRHNA and CDR2 SNTAGT. This CDR3 has 16 residues. The CDR3 loop reads CASSDSSVGLHTEAFF. The CDR3 bases that were read are TGTGCCAGCAGTGACTCGTCGGTAGGACTTCACACTGAA.

In the case of this clone: The missing CDR3 end, 3 residues past where the read stops, is filled in from the germline J gene. This rearrangement joins TRBV4-1 to TRBJ2-3; 8 nucleotides line up with TRBD2. Germline-derived CDR1 and CDR2 are MGHRA and YSYEKL. Trimming cost V 4 bases and J 2 bases; bases outside gene matches: 11. The CDR3 contains 17 residues. The CDR3 bases that were read are TGCGCCAGCAGCCCGGGTTTAATAGCGGGGTTCACAGATACG. It is translated as CASSPGLIAGFTDT. The CDR3 in its entirety is CASSPGLIAGFTDTQYF.

Regarding this clone: The read falls 3 residues short of the CDR3 end, and the missing part is taken from the germline J gene. The rearrangement links TRBV9 to TRBJ2-7; D possibly corresponds to TRBD1 (6 bases). Trimming left V 4 bases short and J 1 base short, with 15 bases between. The CDR3 has 15 amino acids. Germline V gene lookup returns CDR1 SGDLS and CDR2 YYNGEE. The DNA read from the CDR3 is TGTGCCAGCAGCCCTCGGACAGATCCATCCTACGAG. It encodes CASSPRTDPSYE. The full-length CDR3 reads as CASSPRTDPSYEQYF.

Points on this clone: Read sequence stops 3 residues before the CDR3 end, and the germline J gene provides the missing end. The chain carries TRBV6-1 and TRBJ2-3; possible D gene TRBD1, 5 bases. CDR1 is MNHNS, CDR2 SASEGT, per germline. V was trimmed by 2 bases and J by 5 bases, leaving 17 bases between them. The CDR3 sequence is 16 residues long. The chain's CDR3 is CASSEWVDTLLDTQYF. The covered CDR3 bases are TGTGCCAGCAGTGAATGGGTGGACACCCTTTTAGATACG.

A word on this clone: The read falls 3 residues short of the CDR3 end, and the missing part is taken from the germline J gene. This chain connects TRBV11-3 to TRBJ2-3; TRBD2 agrees at 8 bases. CDR1 and CDR2 (germline): SGHNT, YENEEA. This CDR3 is 15 amino acids long. The junction had 6 bases not matched to a gene; V was cut back by 7 bases and J by 0 bases. Incomplete CDR3 DNA: TGTGCCAGCAACCTCCAGCGGGGGAGCACAGATACG. Its protein is CASNLQRGSTDT. The whole CDR3 reads CASNLQRGSTDTQYF.

In the case of this clone: The CDR3 extends 3 residues past the end of the read, so its final part is completed from the germline J gene. This chain uses TRBV19 with TRBJ2-7; the match to TRBD1 covers 9 bases. Germline CDR1 reads LNHDA; CDR2 reads SQIVND (reference sequence). The junction had 12 bases not matched to a gene; V was cut back by 6 bases and J by 6 bases. The CDR3 spans 15 residues. The part of the CDR3 DNA that was read is TGTGCCAGTAGCTCAAGTTTTGGACAGGGGAGCGAG. This sequence encodes CASSSSFGQGSE. The CDR3 in full is CASSSSFGQGSEQYF.

As to this clone: The CDR3 goes on 3 residues after the read ends, and that part is filled in from the germline J gene. V and J are TRBV9 and TRBJ1-3; possible D gene TRBD1, 5 bases. The CDR3 loop spans 17 amino acids. Between the trimmed V and J ends, which lost 0 bases and 5 bases, there was a span of 18 bases. Germline-derived CDR1 and CDR2 are SGDLS and YYNGEE. The CDR3 bases that were read are TGTGCCAGCAGCGTAGCTACAGGTGGCTCGTATAGAAACACC. It translates to CASSVATGGSYRNT. The full CDR3 sequence reads CASSVATGGSYRNTIYF. The full variable domain, its missing parts supplied by reference TRBV9 and TRBJ1-3, is DSGVTQTPKHLITATGQRVTLRCSPRSGDLSVYWYQQSLDQGLQFLIQYYNGEERAKGNILERFSAQQFPDLHSELNLSSLELGDSALYFCASSVATGGSYRNTIYFGEGSWLTVV.

About this clone itself: The sequenced fragment ends 3 residues before the CDR3 boundary, so the rest is inferred from the germline J gene. The chain combines TRBV29-1 with TRBJ1-5; TRBD1 agrees at 9 bases. This CDR3 has 17 amino acids. The germline CDR1 and CDR2 sequences are SQVTM and ANQGSEA. The J segment lost 1 base and the V segment lost 6 bases, leaving 13 bases of the junction unmatched. CDR3 DNA, as far as it was read: TGCAGCGTCAACGGGACAGGGAGAAGGGAGAGCAATCAGCCC. It encodes CSVNGTGRRESNQP. The CDR3 in its entirety is CSVNGTGRRESNQPQHF.

Concerning this clone itself: From the germline J gene comes the end of the CDR3, since the read stops 3 residues before it. This rearrangement joins TRBV19 to TRBJ2-7; D might be TRBD2 (6 bases). The CDR3 totals 16 residues. The ends were cut back, 5 bases at V and 0 bases at J, with 17 bases in the middle. Germline CDR1 LNHDA, CDR2 SQIVND (reference sequence). CDR3 sequence reads: CASSGRRGGSSYEQYF. The sequenced part of the CDR3 DNA is TGTGCCAGTAGTGGTAGGCGGGGAGGAAGCTCCTACGAG.

On this clone: The read comes to an end 3 residues before the CDR3 does, leaving the germline J gene to fill in the end. J is TRBJ2-3 and V is TRBV20-1; 11 nucleotides align to TRBD2. Germline V CDR1 and CDR2: DFQATT, SNEGSKA (reference sequence). CDR3 length: 15 amino acids. The trim removed 3 bases at V and 8 bases at J, leaving 10 bases unmatched. The sequenced CDR3 bases are TGCAGTGCTAGCGCGACTAGCGGGGCGAGGGGTACG. Its translation: CSASATSGARGT. The entire CDR3 protein is CSASATSGARGTQYF.